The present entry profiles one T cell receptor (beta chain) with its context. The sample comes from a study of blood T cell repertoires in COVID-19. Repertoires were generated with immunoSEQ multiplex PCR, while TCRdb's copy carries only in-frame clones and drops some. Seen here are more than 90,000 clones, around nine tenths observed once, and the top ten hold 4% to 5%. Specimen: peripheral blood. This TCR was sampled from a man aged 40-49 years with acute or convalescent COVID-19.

CDR3 in DNA: TGTGCCAGTAGTAAGGACAGGGGGCGAGATTCTAACTATGGCTACACCTTC. Translation gives CASSKDRGRDSNYGYTF. This chain links TRBV19 with TRBJ1-2; 11 positions agree with TRBD1. Trimming cost V 4 bases and J 0 bases; bases outside gene matches: 7. The CDR3 runs 17 residues. From germline, CDR1 is LNHDA and CDR2 SQIVND (reference sequence). The variable domain in full, with the rest retrieved from reference TRBV19 and TRBJ1-2, is DGGITQSPKYLFRKEGQNVTLSCEQNLNHDAMYWYRQDPGQGLRLIYYSQIVNDFQKGDIAEGYSVSREKKESFPLTVTSAQKNPTAFYLCASSKDRGRDSNYGYTFGSGTRLTVV.